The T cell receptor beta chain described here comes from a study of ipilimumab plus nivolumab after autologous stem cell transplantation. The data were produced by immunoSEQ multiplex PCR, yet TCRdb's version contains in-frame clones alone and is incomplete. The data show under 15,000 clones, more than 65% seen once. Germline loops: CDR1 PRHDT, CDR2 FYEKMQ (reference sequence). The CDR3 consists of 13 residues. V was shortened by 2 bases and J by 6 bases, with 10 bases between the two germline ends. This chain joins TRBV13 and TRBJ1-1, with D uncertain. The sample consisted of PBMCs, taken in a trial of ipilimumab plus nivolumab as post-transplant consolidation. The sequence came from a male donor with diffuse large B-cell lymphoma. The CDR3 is CASSLLGWPEAFF. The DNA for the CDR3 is TGTGCCAGCAGCTTACTGGGGTGGCCTGAAGCTTTCTTT.